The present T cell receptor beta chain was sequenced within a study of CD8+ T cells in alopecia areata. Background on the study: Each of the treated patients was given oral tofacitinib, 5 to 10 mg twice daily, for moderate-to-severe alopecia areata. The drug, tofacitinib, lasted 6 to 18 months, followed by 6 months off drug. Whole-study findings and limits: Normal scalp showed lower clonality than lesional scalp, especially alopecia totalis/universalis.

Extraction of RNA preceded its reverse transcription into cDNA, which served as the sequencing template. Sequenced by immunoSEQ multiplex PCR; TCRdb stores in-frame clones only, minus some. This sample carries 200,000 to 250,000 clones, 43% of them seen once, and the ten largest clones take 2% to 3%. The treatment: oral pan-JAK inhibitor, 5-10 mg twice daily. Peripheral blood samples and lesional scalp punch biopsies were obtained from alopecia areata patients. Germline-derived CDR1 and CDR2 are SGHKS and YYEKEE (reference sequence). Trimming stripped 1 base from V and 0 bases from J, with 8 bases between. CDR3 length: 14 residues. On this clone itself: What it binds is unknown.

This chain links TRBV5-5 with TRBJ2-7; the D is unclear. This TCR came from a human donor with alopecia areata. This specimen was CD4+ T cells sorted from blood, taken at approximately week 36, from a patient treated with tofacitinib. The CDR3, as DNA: TGTGCCAGCAGCTTGATTGGAAGCTCCTACGAGCAGTACTTC. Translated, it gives CASSLIGSSYEQYF.